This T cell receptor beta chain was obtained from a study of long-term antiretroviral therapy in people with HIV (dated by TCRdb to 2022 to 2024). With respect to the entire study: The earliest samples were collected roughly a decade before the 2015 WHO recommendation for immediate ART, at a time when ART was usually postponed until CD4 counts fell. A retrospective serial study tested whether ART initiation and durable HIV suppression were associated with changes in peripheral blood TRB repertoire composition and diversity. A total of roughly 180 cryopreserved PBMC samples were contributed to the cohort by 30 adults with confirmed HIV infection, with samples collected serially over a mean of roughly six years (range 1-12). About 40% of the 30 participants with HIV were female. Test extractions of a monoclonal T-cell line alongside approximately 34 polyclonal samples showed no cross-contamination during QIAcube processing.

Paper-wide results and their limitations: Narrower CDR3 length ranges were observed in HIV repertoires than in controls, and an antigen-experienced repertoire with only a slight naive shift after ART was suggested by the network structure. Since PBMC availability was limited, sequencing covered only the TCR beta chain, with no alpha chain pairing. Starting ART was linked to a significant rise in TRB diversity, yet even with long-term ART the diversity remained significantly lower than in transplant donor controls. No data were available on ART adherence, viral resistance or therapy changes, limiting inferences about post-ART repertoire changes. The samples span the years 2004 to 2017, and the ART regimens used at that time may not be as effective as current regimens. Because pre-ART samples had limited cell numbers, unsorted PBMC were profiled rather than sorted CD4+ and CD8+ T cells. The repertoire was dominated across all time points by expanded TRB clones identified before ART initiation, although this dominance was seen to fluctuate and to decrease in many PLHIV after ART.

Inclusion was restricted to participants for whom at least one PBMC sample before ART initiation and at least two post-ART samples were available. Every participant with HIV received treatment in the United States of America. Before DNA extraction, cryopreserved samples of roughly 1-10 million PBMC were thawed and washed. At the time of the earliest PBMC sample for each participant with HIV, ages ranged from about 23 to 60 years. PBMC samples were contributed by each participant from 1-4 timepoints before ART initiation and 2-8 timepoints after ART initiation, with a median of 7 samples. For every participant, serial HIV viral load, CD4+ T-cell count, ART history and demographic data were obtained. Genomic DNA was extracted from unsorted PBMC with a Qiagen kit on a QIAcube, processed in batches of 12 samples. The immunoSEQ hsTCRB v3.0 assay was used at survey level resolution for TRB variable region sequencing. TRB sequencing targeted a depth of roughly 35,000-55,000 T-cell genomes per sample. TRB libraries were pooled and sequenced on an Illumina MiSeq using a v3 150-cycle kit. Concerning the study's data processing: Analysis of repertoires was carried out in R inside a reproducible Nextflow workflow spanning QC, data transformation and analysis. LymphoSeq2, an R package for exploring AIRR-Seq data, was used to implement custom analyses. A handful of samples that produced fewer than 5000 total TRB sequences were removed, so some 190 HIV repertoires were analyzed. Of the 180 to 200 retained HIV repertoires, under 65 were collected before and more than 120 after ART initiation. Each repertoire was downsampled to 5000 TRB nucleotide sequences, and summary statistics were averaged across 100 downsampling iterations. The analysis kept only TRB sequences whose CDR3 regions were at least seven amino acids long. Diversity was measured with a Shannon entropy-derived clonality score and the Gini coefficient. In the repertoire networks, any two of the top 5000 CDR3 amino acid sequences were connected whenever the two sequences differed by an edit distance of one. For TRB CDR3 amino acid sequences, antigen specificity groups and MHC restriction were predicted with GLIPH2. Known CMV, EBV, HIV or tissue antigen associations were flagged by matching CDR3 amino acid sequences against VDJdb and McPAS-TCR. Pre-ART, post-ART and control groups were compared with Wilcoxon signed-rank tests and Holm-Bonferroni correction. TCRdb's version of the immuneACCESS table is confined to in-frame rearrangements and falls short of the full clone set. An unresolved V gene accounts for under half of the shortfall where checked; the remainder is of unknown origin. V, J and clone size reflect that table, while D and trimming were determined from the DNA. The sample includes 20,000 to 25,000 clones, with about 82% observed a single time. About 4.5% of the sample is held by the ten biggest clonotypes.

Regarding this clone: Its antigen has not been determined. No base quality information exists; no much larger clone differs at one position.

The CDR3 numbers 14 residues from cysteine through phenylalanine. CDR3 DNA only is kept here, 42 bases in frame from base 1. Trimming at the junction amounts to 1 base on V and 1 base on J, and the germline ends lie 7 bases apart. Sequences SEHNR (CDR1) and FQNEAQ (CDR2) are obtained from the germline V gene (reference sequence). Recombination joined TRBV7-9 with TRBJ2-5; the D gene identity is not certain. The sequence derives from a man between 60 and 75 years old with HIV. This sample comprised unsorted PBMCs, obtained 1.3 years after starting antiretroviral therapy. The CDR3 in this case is CASSLVWSQETQYF. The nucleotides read TGTGCCAGCAGCTTAGTGTGGAGCCAAGAGACCCAGTACTTC. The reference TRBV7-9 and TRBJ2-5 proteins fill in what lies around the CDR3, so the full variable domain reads DTGVSQNPRHKITKRGQNVTFRCDPISEHNRLYWYRQTLGQGPEFLTYFQNEAQLEKSRLLSDRFSAERPKGSFSTLEIQRTEQGDSAMYLCASSLVWSQETQYFGPGTRLLVL.